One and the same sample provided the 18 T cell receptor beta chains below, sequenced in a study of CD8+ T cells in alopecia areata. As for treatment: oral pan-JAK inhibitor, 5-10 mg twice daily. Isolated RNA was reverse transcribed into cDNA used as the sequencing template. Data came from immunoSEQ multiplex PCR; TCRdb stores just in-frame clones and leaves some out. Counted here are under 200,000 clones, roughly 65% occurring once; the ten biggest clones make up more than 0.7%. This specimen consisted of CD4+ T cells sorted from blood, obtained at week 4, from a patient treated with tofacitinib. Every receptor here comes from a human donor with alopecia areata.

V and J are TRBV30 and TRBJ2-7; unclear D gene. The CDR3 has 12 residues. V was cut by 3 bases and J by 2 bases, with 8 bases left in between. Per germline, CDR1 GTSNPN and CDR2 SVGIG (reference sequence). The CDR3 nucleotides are TGTGCCTGGAGGTCCATGACCTACGAGCAGTACTTC. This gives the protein CAWRSMTYEQYF.

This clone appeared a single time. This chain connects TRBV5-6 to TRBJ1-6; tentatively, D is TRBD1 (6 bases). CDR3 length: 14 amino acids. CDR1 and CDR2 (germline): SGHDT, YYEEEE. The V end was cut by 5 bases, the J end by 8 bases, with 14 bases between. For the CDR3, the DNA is TGTGCCAGCAGGCGGACAGCCTGGGATTCACCCCTCCACTTT. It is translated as CASRRTAWDSPLHF.

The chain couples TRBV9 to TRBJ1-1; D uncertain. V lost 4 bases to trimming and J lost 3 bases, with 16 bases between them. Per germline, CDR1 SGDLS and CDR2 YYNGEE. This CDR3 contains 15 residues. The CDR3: CASSPDGIGDTEAFF. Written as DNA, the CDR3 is TGTGCCAGCAGCCCCGACGGTATTGGGGACACTGAAGCTTTCTTT.

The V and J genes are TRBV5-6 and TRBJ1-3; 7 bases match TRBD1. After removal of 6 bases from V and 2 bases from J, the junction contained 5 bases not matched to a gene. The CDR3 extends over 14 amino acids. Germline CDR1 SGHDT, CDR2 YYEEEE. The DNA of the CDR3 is TGTGCCAGCAATCCGACAGGGACTGGAAACACCATATATTTT. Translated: CASNPTGTGNTIYF.

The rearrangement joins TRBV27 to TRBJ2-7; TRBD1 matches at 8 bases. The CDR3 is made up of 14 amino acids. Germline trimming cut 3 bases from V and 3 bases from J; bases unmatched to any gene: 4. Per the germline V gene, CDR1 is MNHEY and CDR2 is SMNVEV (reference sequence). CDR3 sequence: CASSLAGTGYEQYF. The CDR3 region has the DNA TGTGCCAGCAGTTTGGCCGGGACAGGCTACGAGCAGTACTTC.

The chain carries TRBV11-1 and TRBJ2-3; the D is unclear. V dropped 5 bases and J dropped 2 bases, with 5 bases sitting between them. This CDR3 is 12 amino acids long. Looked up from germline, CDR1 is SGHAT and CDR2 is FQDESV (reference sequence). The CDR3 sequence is CASSLNTDTQYF. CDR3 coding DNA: TGTGCCAGCAGCCTGAACACAGATACGCAGTATTTT. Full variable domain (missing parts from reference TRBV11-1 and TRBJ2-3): EAEVAQSPRYKITEKSQAVAFWCDPISGHATLYWYRQILGQGPELLVQFQDESVVDDSQLPKDRFSAERLKGVDSTLKIQPAELGDSAMYLCASSLNTDTQYFGPGTRLTVL.

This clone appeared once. The DNA of the CDR3 is TGTGCCAGCACCCCTCAGGGGGCCAACGTCCTGACTTTC. Protein sequence: CASTPQGANVLTF. V gene TRBV5-4 combines with J gene TRBJ2-6; D is unresolved. There are 13 residues in the CDR3. From germline, CDR1 is SGHNT and CDR2 YYREEE (reference sequence). V lost 6 bases, J lost 4 bases, and 8 bases lay in between.

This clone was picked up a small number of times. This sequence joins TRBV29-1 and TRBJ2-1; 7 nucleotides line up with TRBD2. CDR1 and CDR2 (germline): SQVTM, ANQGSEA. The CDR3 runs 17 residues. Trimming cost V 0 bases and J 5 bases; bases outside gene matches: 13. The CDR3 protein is CSVEDRGTTIFDNEQFF. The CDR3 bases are TGCAGCGTTGAAGATCGCGGGACTACCATCTTTGACAATGAGCAGTTCTTC.

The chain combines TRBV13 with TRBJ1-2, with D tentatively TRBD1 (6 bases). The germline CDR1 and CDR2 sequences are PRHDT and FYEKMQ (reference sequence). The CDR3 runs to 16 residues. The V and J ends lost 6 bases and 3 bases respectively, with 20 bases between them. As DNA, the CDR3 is TGTGCCAGCAGACGGGGGACACCTAGCCGGGACTATGGCTACACCTTC. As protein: CASRRGTPSRDYGYTF.

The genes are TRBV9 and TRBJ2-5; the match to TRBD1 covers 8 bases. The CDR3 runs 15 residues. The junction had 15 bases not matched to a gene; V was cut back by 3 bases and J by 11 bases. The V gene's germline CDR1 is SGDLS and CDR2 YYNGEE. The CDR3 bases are TGTGCCAGCAGCGCAACCGGGACAGGTCCTACGGAGCAGTACTTC. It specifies CASSATGTGPTEQYF.

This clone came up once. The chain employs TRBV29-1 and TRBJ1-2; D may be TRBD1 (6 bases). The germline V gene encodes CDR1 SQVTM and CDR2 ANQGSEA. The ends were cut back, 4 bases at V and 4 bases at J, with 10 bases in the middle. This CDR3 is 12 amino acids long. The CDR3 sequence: CSVVRGTYGYTF. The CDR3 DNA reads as TGCAGCGTTGTAAGGGGGACCTATGGCTACACCTTC.

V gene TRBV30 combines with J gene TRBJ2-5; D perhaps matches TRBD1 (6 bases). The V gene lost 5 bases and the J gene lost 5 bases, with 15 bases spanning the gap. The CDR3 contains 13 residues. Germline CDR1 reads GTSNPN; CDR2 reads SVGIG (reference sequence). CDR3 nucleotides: TGTGCCTGGGGCCAGGGGCGAGGGGAGACCCAGTACTTC. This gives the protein CAWGQGRGETQYF. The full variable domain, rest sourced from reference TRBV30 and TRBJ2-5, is SQTIHQWPATLVQPVGSPLSLECTVEGTSNPNLYWYRQAAGRGLQLLFYSVGIGQISSEVPQNLSASRPQDRQFILSSKKLLLSDSGFYLCAWGQGRGETQYFGPGTRLLVL.

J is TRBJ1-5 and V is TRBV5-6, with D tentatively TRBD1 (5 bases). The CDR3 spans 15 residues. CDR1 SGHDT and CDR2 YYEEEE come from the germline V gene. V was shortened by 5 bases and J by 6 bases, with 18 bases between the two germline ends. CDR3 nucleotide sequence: TGTGCCAGCAGTTATTGGGGGGAGTCAGGTCAGCCCCAGCATTTT. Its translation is CASSYWGESGQPQHF.

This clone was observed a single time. The CDR3 protein is CASSKGWGPYEQYF. In DNA, the CDR3 is TGTGCCTCCTCTAAAGGTTGGGGGCCCTACGAGCAGTACTTC. The chain couples TRBV6-5 to TRBJ2-7; tentative D call: TRBD1 (6 bases). CDR3 length: 14 residues. CDR1 and CDR2 from the germline V gene are MNHEY and SVGAGI. V shed 11 bases and J shed 2 bases, with 19 bases lying between them.

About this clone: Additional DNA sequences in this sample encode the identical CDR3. Here the CDR3 DNA reads TGTGCCAGCAGCTTACAGGACAGATACAATGAGCAGTTCTTC. As protein: CASSLQDRYNEQFF. The genes are TRBV7-2 and TRBJ2-1; possible D gene TRBD1, 6 bases. V lost 2 bases and J lost 4, with 9 bases in between. Looked up from germline, CDR1 is SGHTA and CDR2 is FQGNSA. This CDR3 is built from 14 residues.

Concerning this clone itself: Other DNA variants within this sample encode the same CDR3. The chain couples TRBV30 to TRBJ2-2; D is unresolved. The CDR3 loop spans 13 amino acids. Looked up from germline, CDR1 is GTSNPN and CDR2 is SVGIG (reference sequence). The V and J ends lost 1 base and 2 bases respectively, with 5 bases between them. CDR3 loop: CAWSAANTGELFF. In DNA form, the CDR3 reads TGTGCCTGGAGTGCCGCTAACACCGGGGAGCTGTTTTTT.

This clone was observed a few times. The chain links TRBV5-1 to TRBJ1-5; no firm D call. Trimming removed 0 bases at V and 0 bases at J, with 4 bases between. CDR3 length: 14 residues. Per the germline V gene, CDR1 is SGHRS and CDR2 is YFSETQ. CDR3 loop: CASSLGHSNQPQHF. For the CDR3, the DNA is TGCGCCAGCAGCTTGGGACATAGCAATCAGCCCCAGCATTTT.

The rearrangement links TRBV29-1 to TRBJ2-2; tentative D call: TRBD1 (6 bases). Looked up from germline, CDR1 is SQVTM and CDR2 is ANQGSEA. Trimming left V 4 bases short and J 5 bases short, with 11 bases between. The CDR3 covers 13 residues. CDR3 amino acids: CSVGGGRTGELFF. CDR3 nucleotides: TGCAGCGTTGGAGGGGGTAGGACCGGGGAGCTGTTTTTT.